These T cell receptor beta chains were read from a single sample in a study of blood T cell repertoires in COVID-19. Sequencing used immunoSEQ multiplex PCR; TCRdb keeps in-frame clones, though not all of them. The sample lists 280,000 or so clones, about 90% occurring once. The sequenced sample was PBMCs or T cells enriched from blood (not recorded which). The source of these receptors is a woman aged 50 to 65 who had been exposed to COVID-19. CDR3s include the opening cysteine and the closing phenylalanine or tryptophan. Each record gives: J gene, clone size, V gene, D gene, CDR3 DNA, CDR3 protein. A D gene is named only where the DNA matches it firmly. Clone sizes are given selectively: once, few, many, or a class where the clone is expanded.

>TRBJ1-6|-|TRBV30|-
TGTGCCTGGAGTTCTAGGCCCTCGGGTTCACCCCTCCACTTT
CAWSSRPSGSPLHF
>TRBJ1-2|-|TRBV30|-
TGTGCCTGGAGTGGTCCAGGGTCGAGCTACACCTTC
CAWSGPGSSYTF
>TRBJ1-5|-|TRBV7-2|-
TGTGCCAGCAGCCCAGACCGGAGGGCCCAGCATTTT
CASSPDRRAQHF
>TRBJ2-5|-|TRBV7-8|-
TGTGCCAGCAGCCTAGTGGGACTGCCACAAGAGACCCAGTACTTC
CASSLVGLPQETQYF
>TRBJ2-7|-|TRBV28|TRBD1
TGTGCCACCGCCGGGACAGGGATATCCTACGAGCAGTACTTC
CATAGTGISYEQYF
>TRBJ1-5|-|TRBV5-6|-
TGTGCCAGCAGCTACGGAGGCAGTTATAGCAATCAGCCCCAGCATTTT
CASSYGGSYSNQPQHF
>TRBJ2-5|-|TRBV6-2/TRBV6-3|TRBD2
TGTGCCAGCAGTCGGGGGGTCCGAGGGGAGACCCAGTACTTC
CASSRGVRGETQYF
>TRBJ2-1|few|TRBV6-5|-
TGTGCCAGCAGTTACGCGAGGAGTGAGCAGTTCTTC
CASSYARSEQFF
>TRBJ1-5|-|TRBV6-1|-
TGTGCCAGCAGTGAACAGGGTGGGCAGCCCCAGCATTTT
CASSEQGGQPQHF
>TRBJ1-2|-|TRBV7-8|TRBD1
TGTGCCAGCAGCTTGGTACAGGGGTATGGCTACACCTTC
CASSLVQGYGYTF
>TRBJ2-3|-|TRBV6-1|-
TGTGCCAGCAGTGAAGGAGGAGGGATCACAGATACGCAGTATTTT
CASSEGGGITDTQYF
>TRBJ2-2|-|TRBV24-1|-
TGTGCCACCAGAGATACAGGGAACACCGGGGAGCTGTTTTTT
CATRDTGNTGELFF
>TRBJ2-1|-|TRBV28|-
TGTGCCAGCAGTACCTTAGGGGGGGGGACTTACAATGAGCAGTTCTTC
CASSTLGGGTYNEQFF
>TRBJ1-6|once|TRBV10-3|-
TGTGCCATCACCCAGGGGTTGTATAATTCACCCCTCCACTTT
CAITQGLYNSPLHF
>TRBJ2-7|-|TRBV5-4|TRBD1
TGTGCCAGCAGCTTGGAGGGACAGGGAGCCTACGAGCAGTACTTC
CASSLEGQGAYEQYF
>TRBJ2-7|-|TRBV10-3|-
TGTGCCATCTCCAGCTCCTACGAGCAGTACTTC
CAISSSYEQYF
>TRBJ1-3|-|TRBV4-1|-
TGCGCCAGCAGCCTCTCCGATTTTACCACCGGCTCTGGAAACACCATATATTTT
CASSLSDFTTGSGNTIYF
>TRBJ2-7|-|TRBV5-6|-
TGTGCCAGCACCCTGATGTCCGGGTATGAGCAGTACTTC
CASTLMSGYEQYF
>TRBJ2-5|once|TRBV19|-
TGTGCCAGTAGTGCCGTGGACAGTCAAGAGACCCAGTACTTC
CASSAVDSQETQYF
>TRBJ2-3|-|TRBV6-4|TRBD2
TGTGCCAGCAGTGACGGGGGGGACACAGATACGCAGTATTTT
CASSDGGDTDTQYF
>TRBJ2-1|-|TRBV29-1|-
TGCAGCGTTGAACAGTTGGATGAGCAGTTCTTC
CSVEQLDEQFF
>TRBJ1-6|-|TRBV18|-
TGTGCCAGCTCACCGTCGAGGCAGGGCGAACCAGATTCACCCCTCCACTTT
CASSPSRQGEPDSPLHF
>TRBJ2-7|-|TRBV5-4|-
TGTGCCAGCAGCTTGGGGCAGGGCTACTCCTACGAGCAGTACTTC
CASSLGQGYSYEQYF
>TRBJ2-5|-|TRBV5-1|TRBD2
TGCGCCAGCAGCCCCGGGGGACTAGGTAGAGAGACCCAGTACTTC
CASSPGGLGRETQYF
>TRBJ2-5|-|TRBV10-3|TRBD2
TGTGCCATCATGCCTAGCGGGGGCACGGGGCAAGAGACCCAGTACTTC
CAIMPSGGTGQETQYF
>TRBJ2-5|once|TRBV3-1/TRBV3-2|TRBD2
TGTGCCAGCAGCCTAAATAGGGGACTAGCGGGGCAACGGGAGACCCAGTACTTC
CASSLNRGLAGQRETQYF
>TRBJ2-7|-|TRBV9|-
TGTGCCAGCAGCTCCAGGGGCAGGGGGGACGAGCAGTACTTC
CASSSRGRGDEQYF
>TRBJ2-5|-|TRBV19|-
TGTGCCAGTAGTATCCTATACGGGACTGAGCAAGAGACCCAGTACTTC
CASSILYGTEQETQYF
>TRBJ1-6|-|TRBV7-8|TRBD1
TGTGCCAGCAGCCCGAACAGGGGCTCACCCCTCCACTTT
CASSPNRGSPLHF
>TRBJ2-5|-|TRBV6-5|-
TGTGCCAGCAGGAGGACAGCTCAAGAGACCCAGTACTTC
CASRRTAQETQYF
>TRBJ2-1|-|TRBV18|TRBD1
TGTGCCAGCTCACCAATCAGGGGGCAGGAGTACAATGAGCAGTTCTTC
CASSPIRGQEYNEQFF
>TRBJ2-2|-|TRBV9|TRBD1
TGTGCCAGCAGCGTAGGACAGGGCTGGGGGGAGCTGTTTTTT
CASSVGQGWGELFF
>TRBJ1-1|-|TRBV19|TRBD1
TGTGCCAGTCGAACGGGACAGGGACTCATGAACACTGAAGCTTTCTTT
CASRTGQGLMNTEAFF
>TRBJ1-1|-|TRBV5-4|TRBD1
TGTGCCAGCAGCGCCCGGGACAGGATAAACACTGAAGCTTTCTTT
CASSARDRINTEAFF
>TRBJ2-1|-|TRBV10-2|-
TGCGCCAGCAGTGAGGTGGGCTTTGGGGAGCAGTTCTTC
CASSEVGFGEQFF
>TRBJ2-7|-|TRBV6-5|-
TGTGCCAGCAGAGGAGGAGGAGGGAACGAGCAGTACTTC
CASRGGGGNEQYF
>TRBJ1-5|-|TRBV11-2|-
TGTGCCAGCAGCTTAGCAGGGGCCGGTCAGCCCCAGCATTTT
CASSLAGAGQPQHF
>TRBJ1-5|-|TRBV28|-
TGTGCCAGCAGTCCAACAGAAAATCAAAATCAGCCCCAGCATTTT
CASSPTENQNQPQHF
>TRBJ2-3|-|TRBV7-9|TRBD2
TGTGCCAGCAGCTCTATAGCGGGGGCGACAGATACGCAGTATTTT
CASSSIAGATDTQYF
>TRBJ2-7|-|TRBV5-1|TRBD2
TGCGCCAGCAGCTCCCCCACCCCCGGGACTAGCGGGGTCGTTGGGTACGAGCAGTACTTC
CASSSPTPGTSGVVGYEQYF
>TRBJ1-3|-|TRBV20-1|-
TGCAGTGCTAGTTGGGCTCAACTGCTCTCTGGAAACACCATATATTTT
CSASWAQLLSGNTIYF
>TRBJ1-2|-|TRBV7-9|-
TGTGCCAGCAGCCTGGACAGAGACTATGGCTACACCTTC
CASSLDRDYGYTF
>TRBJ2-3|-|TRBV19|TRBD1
TGTGCCAGTAGACCCGGACAGGGTTTTTCAGATACGCAGTATTTT
CASRPGQGFSDTQYF
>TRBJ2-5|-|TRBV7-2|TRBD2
TGTGCCAGCAGCCAGACTAGCGGGGGGCCGTGGGAGACCCAGTACTTC
CASSQTSGGPWETQYF
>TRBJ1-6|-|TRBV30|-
TGTGCCTGGGGGTCGGGGGGGTTCTATAATTCACCCCTCCACTTT
CAWGSGGFYNSPLHF